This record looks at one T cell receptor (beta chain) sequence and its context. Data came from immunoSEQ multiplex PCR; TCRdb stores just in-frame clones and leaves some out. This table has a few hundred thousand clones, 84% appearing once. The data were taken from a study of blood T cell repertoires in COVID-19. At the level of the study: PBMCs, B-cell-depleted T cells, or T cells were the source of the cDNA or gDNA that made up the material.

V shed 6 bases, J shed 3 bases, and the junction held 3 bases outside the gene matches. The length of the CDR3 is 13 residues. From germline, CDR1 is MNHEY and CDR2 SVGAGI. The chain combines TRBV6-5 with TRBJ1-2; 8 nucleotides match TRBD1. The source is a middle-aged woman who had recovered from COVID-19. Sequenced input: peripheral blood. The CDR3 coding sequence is TGTGCCAGCAGGCCGACAGGGGACTATGGCTACACCTTC. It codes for CASRPTGDYGYTF.